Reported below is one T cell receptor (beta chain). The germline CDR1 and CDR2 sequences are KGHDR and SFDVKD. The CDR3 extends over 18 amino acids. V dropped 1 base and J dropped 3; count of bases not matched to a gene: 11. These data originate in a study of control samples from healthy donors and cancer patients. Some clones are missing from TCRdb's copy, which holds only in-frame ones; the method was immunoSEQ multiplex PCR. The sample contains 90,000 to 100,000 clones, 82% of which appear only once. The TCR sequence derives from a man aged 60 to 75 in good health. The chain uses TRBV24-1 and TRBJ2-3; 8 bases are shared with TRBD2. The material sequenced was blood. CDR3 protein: CATSDFYRAGAITDTQYF. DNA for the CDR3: TGTGCCACCAGTGATTTCTATCGAGCGGGAGCAATTACAGATACGCAGTATTTT.